This T cell receptor (beta chain) was identified during a study of CD8 T cells in Susac syndrome. Reverse transcription used about 0.5 to 1 ug RNA and random hexamers. With immunoSEQ multiplex PCR, TCR beta CDR3 was amplified across 54 Vbeta and 13 Jbeta. TCRdb processed the immunoSEQ multiplex PCR reads anew with MiXCR; each CDR3 protein has one entry. Here the sample spans roughly 200,000 distinct CDR3 sequences, roughly 94% being singletons. Trimming at V came to 4 bases and at J to 8 bases, leaving 9 bases not matched to a gene. This CDR3 is 14 amino acids long. Germline CDR1 is LNHNV and CDR2 is YYDKDF (reference sequence). In this sample, this clonotype turned up once.

The source of this sequence is a human donor with Susac syndrome. This sequence joins TRBV15 and TRBJ1-2, with 8 bases identical to TRBD1. The source material was CD4+ T cells from PBMCs. The CDR3 region is CATSKRQGNRGYTF. In nucleotides, the CDR3 is TGTGCCACCAGCAAAAGACAGGGGAACCGCGGCTACACCTTC.